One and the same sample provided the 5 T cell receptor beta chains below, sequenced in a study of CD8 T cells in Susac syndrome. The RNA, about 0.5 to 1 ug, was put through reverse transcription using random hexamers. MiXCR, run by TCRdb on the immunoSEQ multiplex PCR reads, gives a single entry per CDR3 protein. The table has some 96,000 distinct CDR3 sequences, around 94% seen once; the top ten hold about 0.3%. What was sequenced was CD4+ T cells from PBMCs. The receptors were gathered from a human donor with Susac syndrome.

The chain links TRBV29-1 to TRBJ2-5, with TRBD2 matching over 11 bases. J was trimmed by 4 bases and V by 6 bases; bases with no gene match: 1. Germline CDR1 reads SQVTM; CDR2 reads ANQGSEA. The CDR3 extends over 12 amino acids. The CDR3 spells CSVGLAGETQYF. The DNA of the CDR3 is TGCAGCGTCGGACTAGCGGGAGAGACCCAGTACTTC. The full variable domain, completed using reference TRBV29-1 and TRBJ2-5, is SAVISQKPSRDICQRGTSLTIQCQVDSQVTMMFWYRQQPGQSLTLIATANQGSEATYESGFVIDKFPISRPNLTFSTLTVSNMSPEDSSIYLCSVGLAGETQYFGPGTRLLVL.

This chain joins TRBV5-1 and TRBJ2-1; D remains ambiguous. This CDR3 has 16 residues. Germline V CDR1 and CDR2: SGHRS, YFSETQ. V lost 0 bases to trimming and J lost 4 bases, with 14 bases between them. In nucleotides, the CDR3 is TGCGCCAGCAGCTTGGTAAAGGGCGCTACTTACAATGAGCAGTTCTTC. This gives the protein CASSLVKGATYNEQFF.

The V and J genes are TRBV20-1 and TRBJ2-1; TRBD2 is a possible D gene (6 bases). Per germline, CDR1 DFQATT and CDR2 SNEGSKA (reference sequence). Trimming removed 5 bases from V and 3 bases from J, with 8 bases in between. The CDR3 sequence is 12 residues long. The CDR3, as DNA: TGCAGTGCTTGGGGAGGCTACAATGAGCAGTTCTTC. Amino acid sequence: CSAWGGYNEQFF.

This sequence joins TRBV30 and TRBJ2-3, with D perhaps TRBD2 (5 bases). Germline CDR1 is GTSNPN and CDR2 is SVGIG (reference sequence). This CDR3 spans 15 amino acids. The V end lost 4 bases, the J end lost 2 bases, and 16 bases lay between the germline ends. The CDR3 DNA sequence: TGTGCCTGGAACCCTAGAGGGCGAAACACAGATACGCAGTATTTT. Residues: CAWNPRGRNTDTQYF.

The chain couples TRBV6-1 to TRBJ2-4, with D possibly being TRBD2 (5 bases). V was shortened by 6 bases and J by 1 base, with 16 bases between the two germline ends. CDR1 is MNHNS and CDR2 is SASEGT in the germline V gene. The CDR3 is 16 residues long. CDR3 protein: CASRPGLPPAKNIQYF. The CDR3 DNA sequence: TGTGCCAGCAGACCCGGACTCCCCCCTGCCAAAAACATTCAGTACTTC.